A selection of T cell receptor beta chains follows, all from one sample in a study of blood T cells in healthy people across ages. TCRdb fed the 5' RACE reads into MiXCR, producing one record per CDR3 protein. The sample lists 710,000 or so distinct CDR3 sequences, about 20% occurring once. The sequenced material came from blood. These receptors originate from a man in his 70s in good health. Both conserved end residues are part of each CDR3. The order of the fields is J gene, D gene, clone size, V gene, CDR3 DNA, CDR3 protein. A D gene is named only where the DNA matches it firmly. Only some rows state a clone size, as once, few, many or a class for expanded clones.

j_call: TRBJ2-1; d_call: -; clone_size: few; v_call: TRBV18; cdr3_nt: TGTGCCAGCTCACCTACCGGGGGCTTTGGGGATGAGCAGTTCTTC; cdr3_aa: CASSPTGGFGDEQFF
j_call: TRBJ2-5; d_call: -; clone_size: -; v_call: TRBV28; cdr3_nt: TGTGCCAGCAGTCTTCGGGGGCTTCCGGAGACCCAGTACTTC; cdr3_aa: CASSLRGLPETQYF
j_call: TRBJ1-2; d_call: -; clone_size: -; v_call: TRBV6-5; cdr3_nt: TGTGCCAGCAGTACTCCCGGAGGGGGGGACTATGGCTACACCTTC; cdr3_aa: CASSTPGGGDYGYTF
j_call: TRBJ2-7; d_call: -; clone_size: -; v_call: TRBV7-6; cdr3_nt: TGTGCCAGCAGCTTAGAACCGGGACTTTGGGACGAGCAGTACTTC; cdr3_aa: CASSLEPGLWDEQYF
j_call: TRBJ1-6; d_call: -; clone_size: few; v_call: TRBV12-3/TRBV12-4; cdr3_nt: TGTGCCAGCTCAAGGGGCTCCTATAATTCACCCCTCCACTTT; cdr3_aa: CASSRGSYNSPLHF
j_call: TRBJ2-1; d_call: TRBD2; clone_size: few; v_call: TRBV7-2; cdr3_nt: TGTGCCAGCAGCTTAACTAGCGGGAGTGGGAGTGAGCAGTTCTTC; cdr3_aa: CASSLTSGSGSEQFF
j_call: TRBJ1-5; d_call: TRBD1; clone_size: few; v_call: TRBV29-1; cdr3_nt: TGCAGCGTGCAGACAGGGTACGATCAGCCCCAGCATTTT; cdr3_aa: CSVQTGYDQPQHF
j_call: TRBJ2-3; d_call: -; clone_size: few; v_call: TRBV6-2/TRBV6-3; cdr3_nt: TGTGCCAGCAGACTTCGGAGGGATACGCAGTATTTT; cdr3_aa: CASRLRRDTQYF
j_call: TRBJ1-2; d_call: TRBD1; clone_size: -; v_call: TRBV28; cdr3_nt: TGTGCCAGCAGATCACCCGAGGCAGGGGGCATATATGGCTACACCTTC; cdr3_aa: CASRSPEAGGIYGYTF
j_call: TRBJ2-7; d_call: -; clone_size: -; v_call: TRBV28; cdr3_nt: TGTGCCAGCAGTTTCTCCCCCGGGGAAAGGGAGCAGTACTTC; cdr3_aa: CASSFSPGEREQYF
j_call: TRBJ1-6; d_call: -; clone_size: many; v_call: TRBV12-3/TRBV12-4; cdr3_nt: TGTGCCAGCAGTTTGGGCACACAAAATTCACCCCTCCACTTT; cdr3_aa: CASSLGTQNSPLHF
j_call: TRBJ1-2; d_call: -; clone_size: -; v_call: TRBV6-6; cdr3_nt: TGTGCCAGCCACAGAGGCAGGGGAGACTATGGCTACACCTTC; cdr3_aa: CASHRGRGDYGYTF
j_call: TRBJ2-4; d_call: -; clone_size: -; v_call: TRBV4-2; cdr3_nt: TGTGCCAGCAGCTCATACCAGGGCGGGGGCGTGAAAAACATTCAGTACTTC; cdr3_aa: CASSSYQGGGVKNIQYF
j_call: TRBJ2-3; d_call: TRBD2; clone_size: -; v_call: TRBV7-6; cdr3_nt: TGTGCCAGCTCGCGGGAGGCGCGGTGGGATACGCAGTATTTT; cdr3_aa: CASSREARWDTQYF
j_call: TRBJ1-5; d_call: TRBD1; clone_size: -; v_call: TRBV3-1; cdr3_nt: TGTGCCAGCAGCCAGCACAGGGGGACGGATCAGCCCCAGCATTTT; cdr3_aa: CASSQHRGTDQPQHF
j_call: TRBJ2-3; d_call: TRBD2; clone_size: -; v_call: TRBV29-1; cdr3_nt: TGCAGCGCCCGGACTAGCGGGAGAGATACGCAGTATTTT; cdr3_aa: CSARTSGRDTQYF
j_call: TRBJ2-3; d_call: TRBD1; clone_size: many; v_call: TRBV25-1; cdr3_nt: TGTGCCAGCAGTGAATTAAGGGGGCCAGATACGCAGTATTTT; cdr3_aa: CASSELRGPDTQYF
j_call: TRBJ2-7; d_call: -; clone_size: few; v_call: TRBV7-2; cdr3_nt: TGTGCCAGCAGCTTAGGGGTAGGGGGAGTCTACGAGCAGTACTTC; cdr3_aa: CASSLGVGGVYEQYF
j_call: TRBJ2-7; d_call: -; clone_size: few; v_call: TRBV6-5; cdr3_nt: TGTGCCAGCAGTTACTTAAGGGGGGTCGAGCAGTACTTC; cdr3_aa: CASSYLRGVEQYF
j_call: TRBJ2-1; d_call: TRBD2; clone_size: few; v_call: TRBV7-9; cdr3_nt: TGTGCCAGCAGCCCAGGGACTAGCGGGAGGGCCAACAATGAGCAGTTCTTC; cdr3_aa: CASSPGTSGRANNEQFF
j_call: TRBJ1-4; d_call: -; clone_size: -; v_call: TRBV4-3; cdr3_nt: TGCGCCAGCAGCCAAGCAGGGGATGGGAAAAAACTGTTTTTT; cdr3_aa: CASSQAGDGKKLFF
j_call: TRBJ2-5; d_call: -; clone_size: -; v_call: TRBV14; cdr3_nt: TGTGCCAGCAGCCAAGCAGGGTTGGAAGAGACCCAGTACTTC; cdr3_aa: CASSQAGLEETQYF
j_call: TRBJ2-5; d_call: -; clone_size: -; v_call: TRBV11-3; cdr3_nt: TGTGCCAGCAGCCCCGGAGGGGGTGGTATCCAAGAGACCCAGTACTTC; cdr3_aa: CASSPGGGGIQETQYF
j_call: TRBJ2-3; d_call: TRBD2; clone_size: few; v_call: TRBV27; cdr3_nt: TGTGCCAGCAGTCCCCTAGCGGGGAAAGATACGCAGTATTTT; cdr3_aa: CASSPLAGKDTQYF
j_call: TRBJ2-7; d_call: TRBD1; clone_size: few; v_call: TRBV6-5; cdr3_nt: TGTGCCAGCAGAGCCGGGACAGGCTCTTACGAGCAGTACTTC; cdr3_aa: CASRAGTGSYEQYF
j_call: TRBJ2-1; d_call: TRBD2; clone_size: few; v_call: TRBV20-1; cdr3_nt: TGCAGTGCTTCGACTAGCGGGGTGTACAATGAGCAGTTCTTC; cdr3_aa: CSASTSGVYNEQFF
j_call: TRBJ1-1; d_call: -; clone_size: -; v_call: TRBV29-1; cdr3_nt: TGCAGCCCCCTGGCCGCGGGGAACACTGAAGCTTTCTTT; cdr3_aa: CSPLAAGNTEAFF
j_call: TRBJ1-1; d_call: -; clone_size: few; v_call: TRBV6-5; cdr3_nt: TGTGCCAGCAGTTACTCGGGACAAGCTTGGAACACTGAAGCTTTCTTT; cdr3_aa: CASSYSGQAWNTEAFF
j_call: TRBJ2-1; d_call: -; clone_size: few; v_call: TRBV24-1; cdr3_nt: TGTGCCACCAGGCACTCTAATCGGGATGAGCAGTTCTTC; cdr3_aa: CATRHSNRDEQFF
j_call: TRBJ1-2; d_call: -; clone_size: few; v_call: TRBV7-2; cdr3_nt: TGTGCCAGCAGCCCAAGGGGGACGGACTATGGCTACACCTTC; cdr3_aa: CASSPRGTDYGYTF
j_call: TRBJ2-1; d_call: -; clone_size: few; v_call: TRBV19; cdr3_nt: TGTGCCAGTAGTATGACAGACGAACGGGAGCAGTTCTTC; cdr3_aa: CASSMTDEREQFF
j_call: TRBJ1-5; d_call: -; clone_size: many; v_call: TRBV20-1; cdr3_nt: TGCAGCGCTAGACAGGGCAATCAGCCCCAGCATTTT; cdr3_aa: CSARQGNQPQHF
j_call: TRBJ1-5; d_call: -; clone_size: few; v_call: TRBV14; cdr3_nt: TGTGCCAGCAGCCCCTTAAGGGCCTTCAATCAGCCCCAGCATTTT; cdr3_aa: CASSPLRAFNQPQHF
j_call: TRBJ1-2; d_call: TRBD1; clone_size: -; v_call: TRBV7-9; cdr3_nt: TGTGCCAGCAGCGGCGAGGGGACAGTTTTAATGGGCGGCTACACCTTC; cdr3_aa: CASSGEGTVLMGGYTF
j_call: TRBJ2-2; d_call: TRBD2; clone_size: -; v_call: TRBV5-1; cdr3_nt: TGCGCCAGCAGCTCTACTGGACTAGCGGGGTTCAACACCGGGGAGCTGTTTTTT; cdr3_aa: CASSSTGLAGFNTGELFF
j_call: TRBJ2-1; d_call: -; clone_size: few; v_call: TRBV5-6; cdr3_nt: TGTGCCAGCAGCTTTGACAGCTCCTACAATGAGCAGTTCTTC; cdr3_aa: CASSFDSSYNEQFF
j_call: TRBJ2-3; d_call: TRBD2; clone_size: -; v_call: TRBV29-1; cdr3_nt: TGCAGCGTCCCCCCTCCTCTAGCGGGGCTCACAGATACGCAGTATTTT; cdr3_aa: CSVPPPLAGLTDTQYF
j_call: TRBJ2-1; d_call: TRBD2; clone_size: -; v_call: TRBV28; cdr3_nt: TGTGCCAGCAGCCGGCTAGCGGGGGGGCACCATGAGCAGTTCTTC; cdr3_aa: CASSRLAGGHHEQFF
j_call: TRBJ2-7; d_call: -; clone_size: -; v_call: TRBV29-1; cdr3_nt: TGCAGCGTTCTTGTAAACTACGAGCAGTACTTC; cdr3_aa: CSVLVNYEQYF
j_call: TRBJ2-5; d_call: -; clone_size: few; v_call: TRBV12-3/TRBV12-4; cdr3_nt: TGTGCCAGCAGTACTGACGGGGGTCCACAAGAGACCCAGTACTTC; cdr3_aa: CASSTDGGPQETQYF